One T cell receptor beta chain is described in this entry. The data were obtained in a study of technical replicates of blood from a handful of donors. Repertoires were generated with immunoSEQ multiplex PCR, while TCRdb's copy carries only in-frame clones and drops some. The data hold 55,000 to 75,000 clones, with 91% observed a single time. V lost 3 bases, J lost 1 base, and 6 bases stayed unmatched. This CDR3 is built from 16 residues. CDR1 and CDR2 from the germline V gene are KGHSH and LQKENI. The chain combines TRBV18 with TRBJ2-7; 10 positions match TRBD1. This clonotype was obtained from a human donor in good health. Some clones in this sample may be carry-over from other donors' samples. Source material: PBMCs. The CDR3 region has the DNA TGTGCCAGCTCACCGGGGGGGACAGGGGCATCCTACGAGCAGTACTTC. This encodes CASSPGGTGASYEQYF.